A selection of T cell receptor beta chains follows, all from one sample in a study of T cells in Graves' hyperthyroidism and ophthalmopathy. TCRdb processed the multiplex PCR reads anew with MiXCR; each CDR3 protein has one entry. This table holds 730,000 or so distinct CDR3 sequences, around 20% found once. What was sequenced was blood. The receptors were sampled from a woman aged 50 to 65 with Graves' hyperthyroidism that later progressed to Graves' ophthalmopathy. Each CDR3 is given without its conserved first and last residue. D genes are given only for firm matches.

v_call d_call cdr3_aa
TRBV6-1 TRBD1 ASSDSFTGTGKGNTEAF
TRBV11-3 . ASSSERGNTIY
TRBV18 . ASSPPGQSNQPQH
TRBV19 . ASSPQGSPFYGYT
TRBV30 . AWRTGANYGYT
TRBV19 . ASTPGGQGVPGANVLT
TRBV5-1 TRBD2 ASSLPGAGVQDTQY
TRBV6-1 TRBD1 ASSQRQGPLNEQF
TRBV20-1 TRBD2 SARYITSGKETQY
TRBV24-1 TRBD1 ATSDQGQTRPGEQF
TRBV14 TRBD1 ASSQEYRDSYEQY
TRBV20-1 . SAEPGQVKGDTQY
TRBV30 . AWSRGDWANSALH
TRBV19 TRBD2 ASSILLAGGDEQF
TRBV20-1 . SASSGLVYEQY
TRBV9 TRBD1 ASSVTGGTRNEQF
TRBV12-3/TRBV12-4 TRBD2 ASSLGGGEGTDTQY
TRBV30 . AWSVQGSGLPDTQY
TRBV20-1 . SASMGTGAGELF
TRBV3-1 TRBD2 ASSQDVLAGAKNIQY
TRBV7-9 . ASTEGGLGYEQY
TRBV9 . ASSVGPDFYEQY
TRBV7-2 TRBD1 ASSSRTGDEKLF
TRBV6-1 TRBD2 ASSQRAGETSTDTQY
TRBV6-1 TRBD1 ASRKTGFVDEQF
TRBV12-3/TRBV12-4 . ASRSTGRETDTQY
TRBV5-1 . ASSTGESGLTDTQY
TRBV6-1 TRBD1 ASSLGGAGWLNTEAF
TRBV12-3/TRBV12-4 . ASSFGNLAKNIQY
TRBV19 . ASSITASNYGYT
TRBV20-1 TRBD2 SAIQLADSTDTQY
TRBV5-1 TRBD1 ASSSAGTGYTEAF
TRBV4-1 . ASSLSFGGTGANVLT
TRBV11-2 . ASSLSRDRNTEAF
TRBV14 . ASSQRGRDTQY
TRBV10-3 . AISEQQSTDTQY
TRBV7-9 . ASSPKGPYEQY
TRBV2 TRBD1 ASSERWTGLGGYT
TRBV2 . ASSESRESPLH
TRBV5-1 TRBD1 ASSPGQGYSYEQF
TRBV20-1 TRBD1 SAPRTGYNTEAF
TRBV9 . ASSEGLTDGYT
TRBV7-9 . ASNRNTGVTEAF
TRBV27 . ASSLPRTQSGNTIY
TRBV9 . ASSVGLANSYNEQF
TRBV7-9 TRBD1 ASSTGTVPNYGYT
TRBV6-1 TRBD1 ASSITGVGANVLT
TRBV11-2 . ASSLGASGQTDTQY
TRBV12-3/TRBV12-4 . ASRWGANQPQH
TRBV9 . ASSAATALGADTQY
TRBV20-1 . SANPGGLYGYT
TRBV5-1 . ASSLTVEASAAKLF
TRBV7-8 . ASSGRGRAVQETQY
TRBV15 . ATSRDRLGGEQY
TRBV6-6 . ASSYKGGGNTEAF
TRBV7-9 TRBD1 ASSSGTGRYNEQF
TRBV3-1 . ASSGGIYTEAF